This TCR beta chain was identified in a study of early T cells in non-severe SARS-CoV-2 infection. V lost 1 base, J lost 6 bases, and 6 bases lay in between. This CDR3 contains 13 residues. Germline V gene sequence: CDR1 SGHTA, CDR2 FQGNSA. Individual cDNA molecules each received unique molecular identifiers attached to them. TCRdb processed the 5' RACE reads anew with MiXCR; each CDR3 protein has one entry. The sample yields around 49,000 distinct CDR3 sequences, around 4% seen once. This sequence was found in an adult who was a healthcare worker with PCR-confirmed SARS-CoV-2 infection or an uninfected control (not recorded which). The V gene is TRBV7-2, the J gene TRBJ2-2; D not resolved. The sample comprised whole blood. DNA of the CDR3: TGTGCCAGCAGCTTAGTCTCAGCCGGGGAGCTGTTTTTT. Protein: CASSLVSAGELFF.